Below, 5 T cell receptor beta chains from the same sample are listed, as sequenced in a study of CD8+ T cells in alopecia areata. RNA extraction was followed by reverse transcription into cDNA, which acted as the sequencing template. The assay was immunoSEQ multiplex PCR, and TCRdb's table has in-frame clones only and misses some. The table lists 120,000 or so clones, roughly 68% of them singletons. Sequencing was done on a sample of CD4+ T cells sorted from blood. These receptors originate from a human donor in good health.

V gene TRBV6-4 combines with J gene TRBJ2-4; D is uncertain. Trimming cost V 3 bases and J 8 bases, with 11 bases left between them. This CDR3 contains 13 residues. In germline, CDR1 is MRHNA, CDR2 SNTAGT. The CDR3 DNA follows: TGTGCCAGCAGTGAACGCGCCGGGTACATTCAGTACTTC. This encodes CASSERAGYIQYF.

In regard to this clone: A junction boundary mismatches the germline segment, possibly from a read error. V usage is TRBV29-1 and J usage is TRBJ1-1; no firm D call. Germline CDR1 is SQVTM and CDR2 is ANQGSEA. The length of the CDR3 is 11 residues. The CDR3 bases are TGCAGCGTTGAGTACAGAACTGGAGCTTTCTTT. Translating it yields CSVEYRTGAFF.

Only one count was recorded for this clone. This sequence joins TRBV11-2 and TRBJ2-1, with TRBD1 as a possible D gene (5 bases). The germline gives CDR1 SGHAT, CDR2 FQNNGV. With 3 bases removed from V and 0 bases from J, the gap between germline ends came to 6 bases. The CDR3 is made up of 14 amino acids. CDR3 in amino acids: CASSLDISYNEQFF. The CDR3 nucleotides are TGTGCCAGCAGCTTGGACATCTCCTACAATGAGCAGTTCTTC.

This clone was detected once. This chain links TRBV6-6 with TRBJ2-4; weak D call: TRBD1 (6 bases). V was shortened by 10 bases and J by 14 bases, with 12 bases between the two germline ends. The CDR3 is 9 amino acids. The germline CDR1 and CDR2 sequences are MNHNY and SVGAGI (reference sequence). The DNA for the CDR3 is TGTGCCACCGGACAGCACGAGTACTTC. Its translation: CATGQHEYF.

This clone came up a few times. CDR3: CASSQGRTGPYEQYF. In DNA form, the CDR3 reads TGTGCCAGCAGCCAGGGGCGGACAGGGCCCTACGAGCAGTACTTC. This chain joins TRBV11-1 and TRBJ2-7; 8 nucleotides agree with TRBD1. CDR1 is SGHAT and CDR2 is FQDESV in the germline V gene (reference sequence). The V gene end was trimmed by 5 bases and the J gene end by 2 bases; junction bases not matched to a gene: 8. The CDR3 has 15 amino acids.